This T cell receptor beta chain was retrieved from a study of T cell repertoires in cytomegalovirus infection. Whole-study context: HLA-B-restricted CMV epitopes that are well studied, plus recently identified HLA-C-restricted ones, were used by the study. TCR beta signatures that were public indicated CMV infection and matching HLA type.

TCRdb called the reads again in MiXCR, with one record for every CDR3 protein. This sample has 700,000 to 850,000 distinct CDR3 sequences, with 32% found just once. Germline CDR1 SGDLS, CDR2 YYNGEE. V was pared by 4 bases and J by 0 bases, with 13 bases between. The CDR3 has 15 amino acids. Note on this clonotype: As yet, its antigen is unknown.

Broader study findings: The cumulative frequency of public TCR beta families distinguished individuals who carried CMV together with the relevant HLA.

This receptor was identified in a human donor in good health (CMV status not recorded). Some clones in this sample may be carry-over from other donors' samples. Specimen: cultured CD8+ T cells from PBMCs, collected from culture after CMV antigen stimulation. The chain joins TRBV9 to TRBJ1-2, with TRBD1 as a possible D gene (6 bases). The CDR3 sequence is CASSPGHLTNYGYTF. The CDR3 DNA sequence: TGTGCCAGCAGCCCGGGACACCTTACTAACTATGGCTACACCTTC.